A selection of T cell receptor beta chains follows, all from one sample in a study of OX40 agonist ivuxolimab in advanced cancers. The table came from immunoSEQ multiplex PCR; TCRdb's copy has only in-frame clones and leaves some out. In the table there are about 73,000 clones, 92% of which are singletons. The sample consisted of CD4+ or CD8+ T cells sorted from blood, taken in a trial of the OX40 agonist ivuxolimab. Receptors were obtained from an adult with an advanced solid tumor such as melanoma, head and neck, liver or kidney cancer. Each CDR3 is given with its conserved first and last residue. The D gene is left open where the match is weak. Size values are once, few and many counts, or a class for expanded clones, and some rows have none.

V	D	J	size	DNA	CDR3
TRBV2	.	TRBJ2-7	.	TGTGCCAGCAGTGAAACGGGAATTGGGAGCGAGCAGTACTTC	CASSETGIGSEQYF
TRBV27	.	TRBJ2-7	.	TGTGCCAGCAGTTTAGGGTCCCACGAGCAGTACTTC	CASSLGSHEQYF
TRBV5-1	TRBD1	TRBJ2-7	.	TGCGCCAGCAGCTTGGGGCAGGGGGTCAACGAGCAGTACTTC	CASSLGQGVNEQYF
TRBV6-5	TRBD1	TRBJ2-3	.	TGTGCCAGCAGTTTACAGGGGCCGCAGACAGATACGCAGTATTTT	CASSLQGPQTDTQYF
TRBV7-9	TRBD2	TRBJ2-1	once	TGTGCCAGCATCCACAACGCCCGTCTAGCGGGGGAGCGGAATGAGCAGTTCTTC	CASIHNARLAGERNEQFF
TRBV11-2	.	TRBJ2-7	.	TGTGCCAGCAGCCCCTCCTCCGAGCAGTACTTC	CASSPSSEQYF
TRBV18	.	TRBJ2-5	.	TGTGCCAGCTCCCTGGACAGCCTTGAGACCCAGTACTTC	CASSLDSLETQYF
TRBV6-1	.	TRBJ1-2	.	TGTGCCAGCAGTGAATGGTACGGAGCTAACTATGGCTACACCTTC	CASSEWYGANYGYTF
TRBV9	TRBD1	TRBJ2-3	.	TGTGCCAGCAGCCCCAGCTACAGGGGGCGCCCACATACAGATACGCAGTATTTT	CASSPSYRGRPHTDTQYF
TRBV13	TRBD1	TRBJ2-7	.	TGTGCCAGCAGCCCCCCAGGACAGGGGCCTAACTACGAGCAGTACTTC	CASSPPGQGPNYEQYF
TRBV13	.	TRBJ1-2	.	TGTGCCAGCAGCCTCCCCGGAGGGGCACGGGATGGCTACACCTTC	CASSLPGGARDGYTF
TRBV6-5	.	TRBJ1-1	.	TGTGCCAGCGGACCCCGGGTGGTCACTGAAGCTTTCTTT	CASGPRVVTEAFF
TRBV4-2	.	TRBJ2-1	.	TGTGCCAGCAGCCAACCAGAGAGCTCCTACAATGAGCAGTTCTTC	CASSQPESSYNEQFF
TRBV30	.	TRBJ2-2	.	TGTGCCTGGAATTATGAGGGGGCCGGGGAGCTGTTTTTT	CAWNYEGAGELFF
TRBV27	TRBD1	TRBJ1-1	.	TGTGCCAGCAGTATGGGACAGGGGTCGACTGAAGCTTTCTTT	CASSMGQGSTEAFF
TRBV27	.	TRBJ2-7	.	TGTGCCAGCAGTTGGGGGGTCGGTTACGAGCAGTACTTC	CASSWGVGYEQYF
TRBV12-2	.	TRBJ1-3	.	TGTGCAAGGCCCGCGGAGGGACAGGGCTACTCTGGAAACACCATATATTTT	CARPAEGQGYSGNTIYF
TRBV7-3	TRBD1	TRBJ2-1	.	TGTGCCAGCAGCCTGGCCCCACCGGACAGGAATAACAATGAGCAGTTCTTC	CASSLAPPDRNNNEQFF
TRBV4-1	.	TRBJ2-2	.	TGCGCCAGCAGGGAAGGGTGGGCCGGGGAGCTGTTTTTT	CASREGWAGELFF
TRBV2	.	TRBJ2-7	.	TGTGCCAGCAGTGAAATAGCACCCGAGCAGTACTTC	CASSEIAPEQYF
TRBV7-2	.	TRBJ2-3	.	TGTGCCAGCAGCTTGGTAATGGCCACAGATACGCAGTATTTT	CASSLVMATDTQYF
TRBV19	.	TRBJ1-6	once	TGTGCCAGTAGTATTCCTGGGGGCGAATCACCCCTCCACTTT	CASSIPGGESPLHF
TRBV10-3	TRBD2	TRBJ2-3	.	TGTGCCATCGGGAGACTAGCGGGGGCCGAAGATACGCAGTATTTT	CAIGRLAGAEDTQYF
TRBV5-1	.	TRBJ1-3	.	TGCGCCAGCAGCTTGGTCACCGAAGGAAACACCATATATTTT	CASSLVTEGNTIYF
TRBV28	TRBD1	TRBJ1-2	.	TGTGCCAGCAGTTTATCGGCAGGGGGCGACTATGGCTACACCTTC	CASSLSAGGDYGYTF
TRBV6-4	TRBD2	TRBJ2-1	few	TGTGCCAGCAGTGCTAGCGGGGACGCCGGTGAGCAGTTCTTC	CASSASGDAGEQFF
TRBV9	TRBD2	TRBJ2-1	.	TGTGCCAGCAGCCGAACCGGGGGGAGCTCCTACAATGAGCAGTTCTTC	CASSRTGGSSYNEQFF